The T cell receptor (beta chain) under discussion was sequenced for a study of cytomegalovirus exposure and HLA in healthy donors. V shed 5 bases and J shed 7 bases, with 12 bases lying between them. The CDR3 extends over 12 amino acids. Germline CDR1 reads MNHEY; CDR2 reads SVGAGI. Amplification used 60 Vbeta primers and 13 Jbeta primers. Data came from immunoSEQ multiplex PCR; TCRdb stores just in-frame clones and leaves some out. The sample includes 90,000 to 150,000 clones, nearly 80% of them seen just once. The chain recombines TRBV6-5 with TRBJ2-7, with D perhaps matching TRBD2 (5 bases). The receptor comes from a woman under 40 in good health and CMV-seropositive. The specimen sequenced was PBMCs. CDR3: CASSPDSGEQYF. The CDR3 region has the DNA TGTGCCAGCAGTCCAGACTCGGGGGAGCAGTACTTC.